What follows describes a single T cell receptor (beta chain). The data were obtained in a study of blood T cell repertoires in COVID-19. Study as a whole: Donors in the United States, Italy and Spain gave samples during acute or convalescent COVID-19. In each case, the material was cDNA or gDNA derived from T cells, B-cell-depleted T cells, or PBMCs.

Methods used by the authors: Amplification of reference gene primers provided the estimated nucleated cell counts. The table came from immunoSEQ multiplex PCR; TCRdb's copy has only in-frame clones and leaves some out. Clone size and V and J calls were adopted from that table, with D and trimming inferred from the DNA. Here the sample spans fewer than 150,000 clones, around 78% being singletons. The receptor comes from a human donor in a cohort sampled during active COVID-19. The specimen was peripheral blood.

CDR3 nucleotide sequence: TGTGCCAGCAGCAGGACTAGCGGCCCCTACAATGAGCAGTTCTTC. Translation: CASSRTSGPYNEQFF. The gene calls are TRBV6-5 and TRBJ2-1; 10 bases agree with TRBD2. CDR3 size: 15 residues. V lost 6 bases and J lost 2; bases outside the gene matches: 4. Germline values: CDR1 MNHEY, CDR2 SVGAGI.